This TCR beta chain was obtained from a study of T cell changes during pregnancy in multiple sclerosis. This clone was seen a single time. The CDR3 sequence is 15 residues long. The germline gives CDR1 MGHRA, CDR2 YSYEKL. V was trimmed by 4 bases and J by 0 bases, leaving 10 bases between them. TCRdb keeps only in-frame clones here, not all; method: immunoSEQ multiplex PCR. The sample lists about 97,000 clones, 90% occurring once. The receptor's source is a female donor in good health, enrolled as a control in a pregnancy study. The source was peripheral blood, collected in the second trimester of pregnancy. The chain is built from TRBV4-1 and TRBJ2-1; weak D call: TRBD1 (6 bases). The DNA of the CDR3 is TGCGCCAGCAGCCCCCGGGACAACTCCTACAATGAGCAGTTCTTC. Encoded protein: CASSPRDNSYNEQFF.